A selection of T cell receptor beta chains follows, all from one sample in a study of post-analysis software for immune sequencing data. Using its own MiXCR run on the PCR reads, TCRdb lists one record per CDR3 protein. The sample has some 690,000 distinct CDR3 sequences, 59% seen once. The specimen was blood. The receptors here all came from a girl aged 2 to 10 with multiple sclerosis. Both conserved end residues are part of each CDR3. D genes are given only for firm matches. For some rows the clone size is stated as once, few or many, or as a class when expanded; others skip it.

TRBV11-2	TRBD1	TRBJ2-7	.	CASSLTQGAYEQYF	TGTGCCAGCAGCTTAACACAGGGGGCCTACGAGCAGTACTTC
TRBV5-1	TRBD2	TRBJ2-1	.	CATKPGTSGNEQFF	TGCGCCACCAAGCCCGGGACTAGCGGGAATGAGCAGTTCTTC
TRBV18	.	TRBJ2-7	.	CASSPPTQNLYYEQYF	TGTGCCAGCTCACCACCGACGCAGAATTTGTACTACGAGCAGTACTTC
TRBV29-1	.	TRBJ1-2	.	CSVDSGGRGYTF	TGCAGCGTTGATTCTGGGGGCCGGGGCTACACCTTC
TRBV10-3	.	TRBJ2-1	.	CAISERYGQFF	TGTGCCATCAGTGAACGGTACGGGCAGTTCTTC
TRBV2	.	TRBJ2-5	.	CASSGSRETQYF	TGTGCCAGCAGCGGTTCCAGGGAGACCCAGTACTTC
TRBV5-1	TRBD1	TRBJ2-1	once	CASSRGTGGFNEQFF	TGCGCCAGCAGCCGCGGGACAGGGGGCTTCAATGAGCAGTTCTTC
TRBV5-1	TRBD2	TRBJ2-3	.	CASSPGGTRNTQYF	TGCGCCAGCAGCCCTGGGGGGACTAGAAATACGCAGTATTTT
TRBV25-1	TRBD2	TRBJ2-1	few	CASSESGGFVDNEQFF	TGTGCCAGCAGTGAATCGGGGGGGTTTGTGGACAATGAGCAGTTCTTC
TRBV7-2	TRBD1	TRBJ2-1	.	CASSLALTGFEQFF	TGTGCCAGCAGCTTAGCCCTGACAGGGTTTGAGCAGTTCTTC
TRBV7-6	.	TRBJ2-1	.	CASQGTDEQFF	TGTGCCAGCCAGGGTACCGATGAGCAGTTCTTC
TRBV18	TRBD1	TRBJ2-3	.	CASSQADRGTDTQYF	TGTGCCAGCTCACAGGCTGACAGGGGCACAGATACGCAGTATTTT
TRBV3-1	TRBD2	TRBJ2-3	.	CASSQVGTSGGTDTLYF	TGTGCCAGCAGCCAGGTCGGGACTAGCGGAGGAACAGATACGCTGTATTTT
TRBV12-3/TRBV12-4	TRBD1	TRBJ2-5	.	CASTGQGPRETQYF	TGTGCCAGCACCGGACAGGGTCCGAGAGAGACCCAGTACTTC
TRBV14	.	TRBJ2-3	.	CASSLRTALTDTQYF	TGTGCCAGCAGCCTAAGGACAGCTCTCACAGATACGCAGTATTTT
TRBV27	.	TRBJ2-1	few	CASSLSGYEQFF	TGTGCCAGCAGTTTAAGCGGGTATGAGCAGTTCTTC
TRBV11-1	.	TRBJ2-6	.	CASSSLQGTSGANVLTF	TGTGCCAGCAGCTCCCTACAGGGAACCTCTGGGGCCAACGTCCTGACTTTC
TRBV20-1	TRBD2	TRBJ2-1	.	CSAGTSGRTDEQFF	TGCAGTGCCGGGACTAGCGGGAGGACAGATGAGCAGTTCTTC
TRBV5-1	TRBD2	TRBJ2-5	.	CASSLDASGAQETQYF	TGCGCCAGCAGCTTGGATGCTAGCGGGGCCCAAGAGACCCAGTACTTC
TRBV12-3/TRBV12-4	.	TRBJ2-1	few	CASSFDNNEQFF	TGTGCCAGCAGTTTTGACAACAATGAGCAGTTCTTC
TRBV7-2	TRBD1	TRBJ1-4	.	CASSPQGVVNEKLFF	TGTGCCAGCAGCCCACAGGGGGTGGTTAATGAAAAACTGTTTTTT
TRBV29-1	.	TRBJ1-1	few	CSVDPMNTEAFF	TGCAGCGTTGATCCAATGAACACTGAAGCTTTCTTT
TRBV20-1	TRBD1	TRBJ1-2	once	CSASGDSENYGYTF	TGCAGTGCTAGCGGGGACAGCGAAAACTATGGCTACACCTTC
TRBV10-3	.	TRBJ2-7	.	CATGLSSYEQYF	TGTGCCACCGGACTGAGCTCCTACGAGCAGTACTTC